Reported below is one T cell receptor beta chain. The ends were cut back, 0 bases at V and 9 bases at J, with 23 bases in the middle. Germline V gene sequence: CDR1 LGHDT, CDR2 YNNKEL (reference sequence). CDR3 size: 17 residues. Authors' data handling: Quantification of nucleated cells was approximated via reference gene primer amplification. Sequencing used immunoSEQ multiplex PCR; TCRdb keeps in-frame clones, though not all of them. V and J calls plus clone size are reproduced from that table; the DNA served to infer D and trimming. This sample has 190,000 or so clones; roughly 89% occur once, and the top ten carry roughly 0.85%. The sample belongs to a study of blood T cell repertoires in COVID-19. On the study more broadly: From the United States, Italy and Spain came samples of acute and convalescent COVID-19. Sample material is recorded as cDNA or gDNA derived from T cells, B-cell-depleted T cells, or PBMCs.

The sequenced sample was peripheral blood. This TCR was recovered from a woman between 18 and 29 years old who had recovered from COVID-19. The chain couples TRBV3-1 (or the pseudogene TRBV3-2) to TRBJ2-5, with D possibly TRBD1 on 5 matching bases. In DNA, the CDR3 is TGTGCCAGCAGCCAAGATCCTCAGGGTGGCACGGTAGGGGCCCAGTACTTC. Translation: CASSQDPQGGTVGAQYF.